This is a list of T cell receptor beta chains from one sample in a study of post-analysis software for immune sequencing data. TCRdb processed the PCR reads anew with MiXCR; each CDR3 protein has one entry. The table has some 700,000 distinct CDR3 sequences, around 64% seen once. The sequenced sample consisted of blood. The source of these receptors is a girl aged 2-10 years with multiple sclerosis. CDR3s include the opening cysteine and the closing phenylalanine or tryptophan. A row's size may be missing; if present it is once, few, many or a size class.

len	abundance	v_gene	j_gene	CDR3aa
13	-	TRBV7-2	TRBJ1-2	CASSAQGSYGYTF
17	-	TRBV20-1	TRBJ2-1	CSAPFTGGGAVNNEQFF
16	few	TRBV4-1	TRBJ2-7	CASSRELDRGRYEQYF
14	-	TRBV7-9	TRBJ2-7	CASSPRGQPYEQYF
16	-	TRBV12-3/TRBV12-4	TRBJ2-3	CASTSSGRAGTDTQYF
14	-	TRBV2	TRBJ2-7	CASSARARSYEQYF
14	-	TRBV5-1	TRBJ2-7	CASSRARASYEQYF
16	few	TRBV7-7	TRBJ2-3	CASSPGLAGNTDTQYF
14	once	TRBV7-2	TRBJ2-6	CASSTLGGANVLTF
11	-	TRBV12-3/TRBV12-4	TRBJ2-7	CASSLRVEQYF
18	few	TRBV7-6	TRBJ2-7	CASSLGFGGQGYSYEQYF
15	-	TRBV12-3/TRBV12-4	TRBJ2-5	CASSFSVAGGETQYF
16	-	TRBV6-4	TRBJ2-1	CASSETVAGGPNEQFF
14	-	TRBV7-9	TRBJ2-6	CASSSHTGANVLTF
14	-	TRBV27	TRBJ2-1	CASKQGLAGDEQFF
16	-	TRBV5-1	TRBJ1-2	CASSLEGQGANYGYTF
11	many	TRBV20-1	TRBJ2-5	CSASIGETQYF
17	-	TRBV24-1	TRBJ2-4	CATSDFGTEEGKNIQYF
15	few	TRBV14	TRBJ2-7	CASSPLPGGGSEQYF
12	-	TRBV6-2/TRBV6-3	TRBJ2-3	CASSSGLNTQYF
14	-	TRBV7-2	TRBJ2-7	CASTPDRDFGEQYF
15	-	TRBV5-1	TRBJ1-2	CASSWSGRGTHGYTF